The rows below give T cell receptor beta chains drawn from one sample of a study of blood T cells in healthy people across ages. MiXCR, run by TCRdb on the 5' RACE reads, gives a single entry per CDR3 protein. In the table there are 800,000 or so distinct CDR3 sequences, around 62% of which are singletons. The sequenced material came from blood. The receptors come from a man aged 25-40 years in good health. Both conserved end residues are part of each CDR3. Each record gives: D gene, clone size, V gene, J gene, CDR3 protein, CDR3 DNA. The D gene is left open where the match is weak. Rows give clone size only sometimes, using once, few, many, or a class for an expanded clone.

>TRBD1|-|TRBV7-2|TRBJ2-1
CASTLGGQGYNEQFF
TGTGCCAGCACCTTGGGGGGACAGGGCTACAATGAGCAGTTCTTC
>-|-|TRBV28|TRBJ2-3
CASSGPTLTDTQYF
TGTGCCAGCAGCGGACCTACTCTCACAGATACGCAGTATTTT
>-|-|TRBV20-1|TRBJ2-1
CSAHLSSYNEQFF
TGCAGTGCTCATTTGAGCTCCTACAACGAGCAGTTCTTC
>TRBD1|-|TRBV15|TRBJ2-3
CATSRAGTVSRTDTQYF
TGTGCCACCAGCAGAGCCGGGACAGTGTCTCGCACAGATACGCAGTATTTT
>-|once|TRBV7-3|TRBJ2-2
CASSLAGSAGELFF
TGTGCCAGCAGCTTGGCAGGGAGTGCCGGGGAGCTGTTTTTT
>-|once|TRBV9|TRBJ2-3
CASSSPRGADSTDTQYF
TGTGCCAGCAGCTCCCCCCGGGGGGCCGATAGCACAGATACGCAGTATTTT
>-|-|TRBV5-6|TRBJ2-7
CASSLSFTYEQYF
TGTGCCAGCAGCTTGTCTTTTACCTACGAGCAGTACTTC
>TRBD1|once|TRBV3-1|TRBJ2-2
CASSPETGGASHTGQLFF
TGTGCCAGCAGCCCTGAAACAGGGGGCGCTTCCCACACCGGGCAGCTGTTTTTT
>-|-|TRBV4-2|TRBJ1-2
CASSQVFVGYGYTF
TGTGCCAGCAGCCAAGTGTTTGTCGGCTATGGCTACACCTTC
>-|-|TRBV20-1|TRBJ2-7
CSVQTGAGVTYEQYF
TGCAGTGTTCAGACCGGGGCAGGGGTTACCTACGAGCAGTACTTC
>-|once|TRBV6-2/TRBV6-3|TRBJ2-5
CAGGRQQETQYF
TGTGCCGGGGGGCGGCAGCAAGAGACCCAGTACTTC
>-|-|TRBV7-2|TRBJ2-3
CASSLVSSPDTQYF
TGTGCCAGCAGCTTAGTTTCCTCGCCGGATACGCAGTATTTT
>TRBD1|few|TRBV6-5|TRBJ2-1
CASSYQGRGPYNEQFF
TGTGCCAGCAGTTACCAGGGCAGGGGGCCCTACAATGAGCAGTTCTTC
>-|few|TRBV4-3|TRBJ2-7
CASSQDGRDYEQYF
TGCGCCAGCAGCCAAGATGGCAGGGACTACGAGCAGTACTTC
>TRBD1|-|TRBV4-2|TRBJ2-7
CASSQSTGVGEQYF
TGTGCCAGTAGCCAGAGTACAGGGGTCGGCGAGCAGTACTTC
>-|few|TRBV7-2|TRBJ2-6
CASSQSPNRGRWANVLTF
TGTGCCAGCAGCCAGTCACCGAATCGGGGCCGCTGGGCCAACGTCCTGACTTTC
>-|-|TRBV28|TRBJ2-5
CASTPGRQETQYF
TGTGCCAGCACGCCCGGGCGTCAAGAGACCCAGTACTTC
>-|-|TRBV29-1|TRBJ2-1
CSVNTYQEDEQFF
TGCAGCGTTAATACATATCAGGAGGATGAGCAGTTCTTC
>TRBD2|-|TRBV20-1|TRBJ2-1
CRTSGTSYNEQFF
TGCAGAACTAGCGGGACCTCCTACAATGAGCAGTTCTTC
>-|-|TRBV20-1|TRBJ2-5
CSARAMGQETQYF
TGCAGTGCTAGGGCTATGGGGCAAGAGACCCAGTACTTC
>-|-|TRBV7-2|TRBJ1-6
CASRANSPLHF
TGTGCCAGCAGGGCCAATTCACCCCTCCACTTT
>TRBD2|-|TRBV27|TRBJ2-4
CASTLNAGGFNEQYF
TGTGCCAGCACCCTAAACGCGGGGGGGTTCAATGAGCAGTACTTC
>-|few|TRBV7-2|TRBJ2-1
CASSLAVAYEQFF
TGTGCCAGCAGCCTCGCGGTCGCGTATGAGCAGTTCTTC
>-|-|TRBV12-3/TRBV12-4|TRBJ1-1
CASSLQTRVTEAFF
TGTGCCAGCAGTTTACAGACTCGGGTAACTGAAGCTTTCTTT
>-|-|TRBV12-3/TRBV12-4|TRBJ2-3
CASSPDKGGGGRTDTQYF
TGTGCCAGCAGTCCAGACAAGGGCGGTGGAGGACGGACAGATACGCAGTATTTT
>-|-|TRBV29-1|TRBJ1-2
CSVEGRDGYTF
TGCAGCGTTGAAGGCAGGGATGGCTACACCTTC
>-|-|TRBV9|TRBJ2-1
CASSPDGGPYNEQFF
TGTGCCAGCAGCCCTGACGGGGGGCCATACAATGAGCAGTTCTTC
>-|-|TRBV7-8|TRBJ1-2
CASSHGRGHREDNYGYTF
TGTGCCAGCAGCCATGGTCGAGGGCACAGGGAGGATAACTATGGCTACACCTTC
>-|-|TRBV6-5|TRBJ1-4
CASNRYGGDNEKLFF
TGTGCCAGCAATCGGTACGGAGGGGATAATGAAAAACTGTTTTTT
>-|once|TRBV15|TRBJ1-5
CATSGYITNQPQHF
TGTGCCACCAGCGGATACATCACCAATCAGCCCCAGCATTTT
>-|-|TRBV4-2|TRBJ2-7
CASSQGPTGSHYEQYF
TGTGCCAGCAGCCAAGGACCCACGGGGTCACACTACGAGCAGTACTTC
>-|-|TRBV7-2|TRBJ2-7
CASSLAYRAPHEQYF
TGTGCCAGCAGCTTAGCATACAGGGCACCCCACGAGCAGTACTTC
>TRBD1|once|TRBV3-1|TRBJ1-6
CASSQGQFSYNSPLHF
TGTGCCAGCAGCCAGGGACAGTTCTCCTATAATTCACCCCTCCACTTT
>-|-|TRBV10-3|TRBJ2-1
CAISRMSSYNEQFF
TGTGCCATCAGTAGAATGAGCTCCTACAATGAGCAGTTCTTC
>-|few|TRBV3-1|TRBJ2-7
CASSEHYEQYF
TGTGCCAGCTCCGAGCACTACGAGCAGTACTTC
>TRBD2|few|TRBV7-8|TRBJ2-7
CASRGTRVHEQYF
TGTGCCAGCAGGGGGACTAGGGTCCACGAGCAGTACTTC
>-|-|TRBV4-2|TRBJ2-7
CASSQYSALSSYEQYF
TGTGCCAGCAGCCAATATTCCGCTCTGAGCTCCTACGAGCAGTACTTC
>-|few|TRBV7-2|TRBJ2-1
CASSLMSSEQFF
TGTGCCAGCAGCTTAATGTCGAGTGAGCAGTTCTTC
>-|-|TRBV4-2|TRBJ2-2
CASSQDRATNTEELFF
TGTGCCAGCAGCCAAGATCGGGCCACTAACACCGAGGAGCTGTTTTTT
>-|once|TRBV20-1|TRBJ1-4
CSARGLFTGDDNEKLFF
TGCAGTGCTAGAGGCCTATTCACGGGGGATGATAATGAAAAACTGTTTTTT
>-|-|TRBV12-3/TRBV12-4|TRBJ1-2
CASSLRQGTNYGYTF
TGTGCCAGCAGTTTGCGGCAGGGGACTAACTATGGCTACACCTTC
>-|-|TRBV20-1|TRBJ2-7
CSARDFFGTRSNFEYF
TGCAGTGCTAGAGATTTTTTTGGGACCCGTTCAAATTTCGAGTACTTC
>TRBD1|-|TRBV4-3|TRBJ1-4
CASSQKDRENEKLFF
TGCGCCAGCAGCCAAAAGGACAGGGAGAATGAAAAACTGTTTTTT
>-|-|TRBV27|TRBJ2-5
CASSPGLGRTQYF
TGTGCCAGCAGTCCGGGACTGGGACGGACCCAGTACTTC
>-|-|TRBV28|TRBJ1-1
CASSLWPMNTEAFF
TGTGCCAGCAGTTTATGGCCAATGAACACTGAAGCTTTCTTT